This is a list of T cell receptor beta chains from one sample in a study of brain T cells in children with intractable seizures. Measured with immunoSEQ multiplex PCR; TCRdb has only the in-frame clones, and not every one. The sample records around 9,300 clones, roughly 71% being singletons. The sample was resected brain tissue, taken at surgery. All receptors derive from a girl aged 2 to 10 with tuberous sclerosis and intractable seizures. Both conserved end residues are part of each CDR3. The D gene is left open where the match is weak. Clone size is stated in some rows and not others, as once, few, many or a class when expanded.

d_call clone_size j_call v_call cdr3_aa cdr3_nt
- - TRBJ1-6 TRBV19 CASSIHDRSSYNSPLHF TGTGCCAGTAGTATTCACGACAGAAGCTCCTATAATTCACCCCTCCACTTT
TRBD2 - TRBJ2-1 TRBV6-5 CASSYAGGADEQFF TGTGCCAGCAGTTACGCGGGGGGGGCCGATGAGCAGTTCTTC
- - TRBJ2-1 TRBV6-5 CASSLAGASYNEQFF TGTGCCAGCAGCCTCGCGGGGGCCTCCTACAATGAGCAGTTCTTC
TRBD2 - TRBJ2-1 TRBV5-6 CASRIGGSLDEQFF TGTGCCAGCAGGATCGGGGGGAGTCTCGATGAGCAGTTCTTC
- - TRBJ2-2 TRBV11-3 CASSLGRLNTGELFF TGTGCCAGCAGCTTGGGACGGTTGAACACCGGGGAGCTGTTTTTT
TRBD2 few TRBJ2-5 TRBV5-1 CASSWTSGGSGTQYF TGCGCCAGCAGTTGGACTAGCGGGGGGTCTGGGACCCAGTACTTC
- - TRBJ1-1 TRBV5-5 CASSPGTENTEAFF TGTGCCAGCAGCCCCGGGACGGAGAACACTGAAGCTTTCTTT
- - TRBJ2-5 TRBV9 CASSVEGSEGGETQYF TGTGCCAGCAGCGTAGAAGGTTCGGAGGGAGGAGAGACCCAGTACTTC
- - TRBJ1-1 TRBV11-2 CASSLDMGGNTEAFF TGTGCCAGCAGCTTAGATATGGGTGGGAACACTGAAGCTTTCTTT
- - TRBJ2-4 TRBV2 CASSDAGLAKNIQYF TGTGCCAGCAGTGATGCGGGATTAGCCAAAAACATTCAGTACTTC
- - TRBJ2-4 TRBV4-1 CASSQDWGRYIQYF TGCGCCAGCAGCCAAGATTGGGGGAGGTACATTCAGTACTTC
- - TRBJ2-5 TRBV12-3/TRBV12-4 CASSWSETQYF TGTGCCAGCAGTTGGTCGGAGACCCAGTACTTC
TRBD1 - TRBJ2-3 TRBV18 CASSVTGGTDTQYF TGTGCCAGCTCGGTGACAGGGGGCACAGATACGCAGTATTTT
- - TRBJ1-1 TRBV4-1 CASSQTGGRVRLNTEAFF TGCGCCAGCAGCCAAACCGGTGGGAGGGTTCGTCTGAACACTGAAGCTTTCTTT
- - TRBJ2-2 TRBV7-2 CASSLAGKTGELFF TGTGCCAGCAGCTTAGCAGGGAAAACCGGGGAGCTGTTTTTT
- few TRBJ1-4 TRBV4-1 CASMSRVGGSSTNEKLFF TGCGCCAGCATGAGTAGGGTGGGGGGGAGTTCAACTAATGAAAAACTGTTTTTT
- - TRBJ1-6 TRBV3-1/TRBV3-2 CASSRKAGGNNSPLHF TGTGCCAGCAGCCGCAAGGCGGGAGGGAATAATTCACCCCTCCACTTT
- - TRBJ1-2 TRBV3-1/TRBV3-2 CASSQDRGGHYGYTF TGTGCCAGCAGCCAAGATAGGGGGGGCCACTATGGCTACACCTTC
- once TRBJ2-3 TRBV13 CASSSLLQGDTQYF TGTGCCAGCAGTTCCCTCCTCCAGGGAGATACGCAGTATTTT
TRBD1 - TRBJ1-1 TRBV10-2 CASRSGGTEAFF TGCGCCAGCAGATCAGGGGGCACTGAAGCTTTCTTT
- - TRBJ1-2 TRBV19 CASSMKAANYGYTF TGTGCCAGTAGTATGAAGGCAGCCAACTATGGCTACACCTTC
TRBD2 - TRBJ2-1 TRBV2 CASRDLLAGGYNEQFF TGTGCCAGCAGAGATCTTCTAGCGGGGGGCTACAATGAGCAGTTCTTC
- - TRBJ2-1 TRBV7-3 CASSLKQGGLYNEQFF TGTGCCAGCAGCTTAAAACAGGGGGGGCTCTACAATGAGCAGTTCTTC
- - TRBJ2-3 TRBV7-8 CASSSELIPDTQYF TGTGCCAGCAGCTCCGAGCTGATCCCGGATACGCAGTATTTT
TRBD2 - TRBJ2-3 TRBV24-1 CATSEGAGGITDTQYF TGTGCCACCAGTGAGGGAGCGGGGGGAATCACAGATACGCAGTATTTT
- - TRBJ2-5 TRBV7-8 CASSLTETQYF TGTGCCAGCAGCTTAACTGAGACCCAGTACTTC
TRBD1 - TRBJ1-1 TRBV5-1 CASGRLTGVTEAFF TGCGCCAGCGGGCGGTTGACAGGGGTCACTGAAGCTTTCTTT
- - TRBJ2-1 TRBV10-3 CAISIEPQAEQFF TGTGCCATCAGTATAGAGCCCCAGGCTGAGCAGTTCTTC
- - TRBJ1-5 TRBV6-5 CASTGILSGNQPQHF TGTGCCAGCACAGGAATCTTGTCTGGCAATCAGCCCCAGCATTTT
- few TRBJ2-5 TRBV5-1 CASSTVGSGETQYF TGCGCCAGCAGCACAGTTGGGTCGGGTGAGACCCAGTACTTC
- - TRBJ1-1 TRBV19 CASSARWEYTEAFF TGTGCCAGTAGTGCCAGGTGGGAGTACACTGAAGCTTTCTTT
- few TRBJ2-7 TRBV27 CASSLNRVNEQYF TGTGCCAGCAGTTTAAATCGGGTTAACGAGCAGTACTTC
TRBD1 few TRBJ2-7 TRBV5-6 CASSTKTGASTYEQYF TGTGCCAGCAGCACCAAAACAGGGGCCTCCACCTACGAGCAGTACTTC
- - TRBJ2-2 TRBV24-1 CATTGSITGELFF TGTGCCACCACCGGGTCGATTACCGGGGAGCTGTTTTTT
- - TRBJ1-3 TRBV6-5 CASSSRRGSGNTIYF TGTGCCAGCAGTTCGCGAAGGGGATCTGGAAACACCATATATTTT
- few TRBJ1-6 TRBV30 CAWSDTVKTSSYNSPLHF TGTGCCTGGAGCGACACGGTTAAGACGAGCTCCTATAATTCACCCCTCCACTTT
- - TRBJ2-2 TRBV24-1 CATSAARELFF TGTGCCACCAGTGCCGCCCGGGAGCTGTTTTTT
- - TRBJ2-2 TRBV3-1/TRBV3-2 CASSRSLSAELFF TGTGCCAGCAGCCGATCTCTGTCCGCGGAGCTGTTTTTT
- - TRBJ2-1 TRBV10-2 CASSEGASSYNEQFF TGCGCCAGCAGTGAAGGAGCTAGCTCCTACAATGAGCAGTTCTTC